The clone carrying this T cell receptor (beta chain) was recorded many times. Authors of the study amplified TCR beta CDR3 regions from RNA transcripts. Researchers ran a first-round RT-PCR on the TCR CDR3 using the HTBI primer set. TCRdb itself ran the multiplex PCR reads through MiXCR, one entry per CDR3 protein. The sample has some 570,000 distinct CDR3 sequences, 11% to 15% seen once. These data come from a study of T cells in Graves' hyperthyroidism and ophthalmopathy. For ophthalmopathy patients, the Clinical Activity Score was at least 3 and the NOSPECS grade at least 4; duration was under 3 months. Based on clinical symptoms, serum thyroxine and TRAb, thyroid ultrasound and orbital computed tomography, diagnoses were reached. The source of the PBMCs was 9.5 to 10 ml of fresh peripheral blood. The sequenced sample was blood. The TCR comes from a woman between 18 and 29 years old with Graves' ophthalmopathy.

This chain's CDR3 is CSVEKLGPYEQYF. The CDR3 coding sequence is TGCAGCGTTGAGAAGCTTGGACCCTACGAGCAGTACTTC. This sequence joins TRBV29-1 and TRBJ2-7; D gene uncertain. Germline CDR1 SQVTM, CDR2 ANQGSEA. V dropped 3 bases and J dropped 2 bases, with 11 bases sitting between them. This CDR3 contains 13 residues.